Reported below is one T cell receptor beta chain. The antigen it binds to is not known. No much larger clone exists at a distance of one base, and base qualities are not known. This entry belongs to a study of cytomegalovirus exposure and HLA in healthy donors (dated by TCRdb to about 2017). For context, the study as a whole: According to an earlier analysis of 587 of the donors, 200 million or so T cells yielded roughly 110 million unique TCR beta sequences and about 280 Gb of sequence data. About 300 gigabases of sequencing data and approximately 80 million unique TCR sequences were included in an early release covering 550 to 650 HLA-typed donors. Among the roughly 400 genotyped donors, around 81% belonged to the genetic ancestry cluster associated with self-reported Caucasian donors. The study aimed to test whether signatures of past pathogen exposure could be identified by cataloging public T cell receptors. The study used immunosequencing to profile the T cell repertoires of hundreds of subjects and linked those repertoires to cytomegalovirus serostatus. In addition to the first cohort of around 670 subjects, a separate validation cohort of 120 different subjects was used. To predict cytomegalovirus infection status, the study combined high-throughput TCR immunosequencing, statistical association of individual TCRs with disease status, and machine learning. A later analysis re-examined previously published TCR beta repertoires from more than 650 donors and added high-resolution HLA genotyping to investigate patterns of TCR occurrence. Rather than drawing on any new phenotypic data, the later analysis identified candidate immune exposures from TCR beta sequences and the way those sequences occurred across donors. In an earlier analysis of 500 to 650 of the donors, high-throughput TCR beta sequencing was used to judge whether each TCR beta V gene segment behaved as functional or pseudogenic. Alongside the repertoire data, information on donor age, sex, ethnicity and CMV serostatus was compiled. A later genetic analysis took genome-wide SNP genotypes for about three fifths of the 666 donors and used that subset as a discovery cohort. Every repertoire in the discovery cohort had been generated on one and the same sequencing platform. Both class I and class II loci were covered by HLA typing, at four-digit resolution. The number of donors typed differed by locus, with roughly 620-630 for A, B, C, DRB1 and DQB1, more than 500 for DQA1, nearly 610 for DPA1, and around 460 for DPB1. A handful of DR-DQ haplotypes were handled as single units for association and clustering because linkage in the cohort was strong. Among about 400 genotyped donors of the cohort, an average of about 220,000 unique TCR beta nucleotide sequences was sequenced per donor, of which 15% to 20% were non-productive.

The cohort comprised hundreds of healthy bone marrow donors. All cohort members were sampled while nominally healthy, although unrecorded immune exposures were likely present. The donor tested CMV seropositive and was one of the 289 seropositive cohort members. Every donor gave a peripheral blood sample, and the peripheral blood mononuclear cells from that sample were used for TCR beta sequencing. The Qiagen DNeasy Blood Extraction Kit was used to extract genomic DNA from the blood cell samples. Receptors were amplified or captured by the immunoSEQ multiplex PCR assay. A mixture of 60 forward primers for TCR Vbeta segments and 13 reverse primers for TCR Jbeta segments was used in the multiplex PCR. A multiplex PCR assay on genomic DNA amplified the CDR3 region of rearranged TCR beta genes. The amplified TCR beta libraries were sequenced on the Illumina HiSeq System as 87-base-pair reads. In the authors' own workflow: In a later analysis, about 80 million unique TCR beta chains were counted across the 500 to 700 repertoires, and roughly 11 million of these chains were shared by at least two donors. A nearest-neighbor algorithm error-corrected the raw reads and collapsed the reads into unique sequences, merging closely related sequences to remove PCR and sequencing errors. CDR3 sequences were aligned to IMGT reference sequences to assign V, D and J gene segments. For a sequence to be retained, at least a six-nucleotide match to both a V gene segment and a J gene segment was required. A rearrangement was called productive if the CDR3 had no stop codons and remained in frame with V and J, and every other rearrangement was called non-productive. Following IMGT convention, CDR3 was defined as the stretch from the second conserved V-encoded cysteine up to the conserved J-encoded phenylalanine. Sequences without an unambiguous match to a single V gene segment were excluded from the earlier analysis of 500 to 700 of the donors. An earlier analysis of 450 to 650 of the donors called V segments functional above 56.7% productive rearrangements and segregating when the between-donor standard deviation exceeded 5%. A statistical classification framework was built to diagnose cytomegalovirus status from the catalog of TCR beta chain sequences. In a later analysis, TCR nucleotide sequences were compared against IMGT/GENE-DB human TR gene sequences so that V and J genes could be assigned. Using the TCRdist pipeline, a later analysis assigned CDR3 sequences along with most-parsimonious VDJ recombination scenarios. In a later analysis, each TCR beta chain was defined by its CDR3 amino acid sequence together with its V-gene family, and reads without a unique V-gene family were excluded. In a later analysis, approximately 590 highly shared, low-generation-probability nucleotide sequences were removed to address suspected cross-contamination and a sequencing artifact. In a later analysis, a clonal expansion index for each public chain was calculated from normalized within-repertoire ranks of inferred template counts. In a later analysis, generation probabilities were computed with a VDJ recombination model fitted to out-of-frame rearrangements, and the resulting probabilities were checked against IGoR. In a later analysis, hypergeometric tests were used to score TCR-TCR, TCR-HLA and TCR-CMV co-occurrence, with a repertoire-size bias correction applied to TCR pairs. To estimate false discovery rates, a later analysis permuted the HLA or CMV assignments 20 times. In a later analysis, co-occurring TCRs were grouped using DBSCAN, with TCRdist sequence similarity added in when clustering inside HLA-allele-positive subsets. For co-occurrence clustering, repertoires with fewer than 30,000 or more than 120,000 public chains were excluded, along with 5 or 6 repertoires with anomalous nucleotide sharing. As stored in TCRdb, this immuneACCESS dataset retains in-frame rearrangements with V and J assigned. A fraction of the clones does not appear; measured against another copy, unresolved V genes explain less than half of the discrepancy, and the remainder lacks a known reason. The V and J calls and clone size are taken from that table; D and trimming were inferred from the DNA. This sample is represented by 100,000 to 150,000 clones; 77% of them were singletons. The top ten hold approximately 4.5% of the sample.

Trimming takes 1 base off V and 3 bases off J; junction bases not matched to a gene: 13. Counted from cysteine to phenylalanine, this CDR3 has 19 amino acids. This entry keeps only the CDR3 DNA: 57 bases, framed from base 1. Taken from the germline V gene, the CDR1 and CDR2 loops are SGDLS and YYNGEE. What the work shows at the level of the full study, not this receptor alone: A later analysis found that HLA-associated TCR beta chains were more clonally expanded and had lower generation probabilities than equally common non-associated chains. In the study, approximately 160 TCR beta chains were listed as associated with cytomegalovirus. An association between a missense DCLRE1C variant and V-gene and J-gene trimming of TCR beta chains was found in a later genetic analysis and replicated in an independent cohort. Across donors, most TCR sequences were observed very rarely, whereas some public TCRs were present in many individuals. According to a later analysis, parvovirus B19, influenza, CMV and Epstein-Barr virus appeared linked to several top co-occurrence clusters. Linkage disequilibrium might explain the correlated functional status among segregating V segments, but an unknown experimental factor could not be ruled out. A further reported finding was that TCR beta sequences accurately predicted the HLA-A and HLA-B alleles for most subjects in the first cohort. The authors suggested that the approach could potentially be generalized to other disease states and immunological phenotypes. A cluster of highly shared sequence variants was judged likely to represent a technical artifact of the sequencing pipeline. Sequencing depth was assumed to be roughly uniform across donors in the presence/absence analyses, though that assumption may not hold. According to a later genetic analysis, donors in an Asian-associated ancestry cluster had fewer N-insertions in productive TCRs than the approximately 610-donor mean. Because counts were too low, roughly 16 rarely observed V segments, including chromosome 9 orphons, were excluded from the earlier analysis of some 590 of the donors. Because HLA typing was missing for some donors at each locus, association tests included only the typed subset. The classifier was reported to diagnose cytomegalovirus status with high specificity and sensitivity in both the original cohort and the validation cohort. In an earlier analysis of around 500 of the donors, most TCR beta V segments appeared in productive rearrangements about 90% or about 30% of the time, broadly matching IMGT annotations. In a later analysis, the rate of TCR association differed among HLA loci, with DRB1 alleles having the most associated TCRs and HLA-C alleles having the fewest. Some IMGT-functional V segments, including TRBV6-2 and TRBV6-3, could not be told apart with the 87-base-pair reads, so those segments were excluded. A few of the identified cytomegalovirus-associated TCR beta chains were confirmed in vitro to be specific for cytomegalovirus antigens. Strong co-occurrence of HLA alleles, especially DR and DQ, made assigning TCR associations to individual alleles difficult. In this cohort, only TCR beta chains were sequenced, and detectable features were limited by the absence of alpha or paired-chain data. CMV serostatus was the only immune exposure information available for the cohort. According to a later analysis, most CMV-associated TCR beta chains appeared to be HLA-restricted, and the HLA associations seemed to be driven largely by CMV exposure. A later analysis associated 15,000 or so TCR beta sequences with specific HLA alleles at a false discovery rate of 0.05.

The sequence derives from a male donor in good health and CMV-seropositive. Sequenced input: PBMCs. The chain links TRBV9 with TRBJ1-1, with TRBD1 identical over 12 junction bases. The CDR3 here reads CASSVPPTGTGGADTEAFF. The nucleotides read TGTGCCAGCAGCGTACCTCCGACCGGGACAGGGGGCGCGGACACTGAAGCTTTCTTT.